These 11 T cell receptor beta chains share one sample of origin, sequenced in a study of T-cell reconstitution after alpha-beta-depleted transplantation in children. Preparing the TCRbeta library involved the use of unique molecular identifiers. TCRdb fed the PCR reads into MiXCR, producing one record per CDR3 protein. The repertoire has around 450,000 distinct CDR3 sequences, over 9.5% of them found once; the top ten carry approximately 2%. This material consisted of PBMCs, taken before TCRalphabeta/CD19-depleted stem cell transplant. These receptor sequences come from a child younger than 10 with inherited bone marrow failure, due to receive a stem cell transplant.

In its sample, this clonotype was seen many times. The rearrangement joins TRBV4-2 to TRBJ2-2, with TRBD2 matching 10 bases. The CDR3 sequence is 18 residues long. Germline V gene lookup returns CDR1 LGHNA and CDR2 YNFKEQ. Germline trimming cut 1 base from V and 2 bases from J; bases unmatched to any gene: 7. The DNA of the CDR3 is TGTGCCAGCAGCCAAGTAAAAGGACTAGCGGCAAACACCGGGGAGCTGTTTTTT. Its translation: CASSQVKGLAANTGELFF.

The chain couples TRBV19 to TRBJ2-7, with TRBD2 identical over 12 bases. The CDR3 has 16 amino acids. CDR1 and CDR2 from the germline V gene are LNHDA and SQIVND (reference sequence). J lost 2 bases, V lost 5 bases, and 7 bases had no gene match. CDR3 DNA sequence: TGTGCCAGTAGTGGTCGGACTAGCGGGAACACCTACGAGCAGTACTTC. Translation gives CASSGRTSGNTYEQYF.

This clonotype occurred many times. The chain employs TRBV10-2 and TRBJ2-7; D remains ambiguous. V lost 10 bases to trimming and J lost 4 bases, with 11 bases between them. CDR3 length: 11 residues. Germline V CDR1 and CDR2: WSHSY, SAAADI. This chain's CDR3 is CATLGLYEQYF. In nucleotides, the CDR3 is TGCGCCACCCTGGGGTTATACGAGCAGTACTTC.

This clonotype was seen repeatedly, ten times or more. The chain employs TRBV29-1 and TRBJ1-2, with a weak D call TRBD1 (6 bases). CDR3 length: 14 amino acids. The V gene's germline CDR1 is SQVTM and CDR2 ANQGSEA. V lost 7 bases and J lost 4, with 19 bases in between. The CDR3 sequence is CSAFGQQESYGYTF. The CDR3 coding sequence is TGCAGCGCCTTCGGACAGCAAGAATCCTATGGCTACACCTTC.

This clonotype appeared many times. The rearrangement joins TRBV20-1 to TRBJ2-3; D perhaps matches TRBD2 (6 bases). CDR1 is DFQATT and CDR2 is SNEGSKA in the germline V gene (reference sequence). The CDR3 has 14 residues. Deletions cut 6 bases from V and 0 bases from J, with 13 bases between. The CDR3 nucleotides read TGCAGTGCGTTCCATAGCGGCAGCACAGATACGCAGTATTTT. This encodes CSAFHSGSTDTQYF.

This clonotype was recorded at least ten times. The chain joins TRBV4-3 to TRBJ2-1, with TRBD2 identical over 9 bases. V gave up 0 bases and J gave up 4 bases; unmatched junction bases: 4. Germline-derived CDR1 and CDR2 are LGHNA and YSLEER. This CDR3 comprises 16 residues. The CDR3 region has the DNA TGCGCCAGCAGCCAAGAGGCTGCGGGAGGGTACAATGAGCAGTTCTTC. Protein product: CASSQEAAGGYNEQFF.

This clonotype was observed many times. CDR3: CASGLAPSGAPQYF. DNA of the CDR3: TGTGCCAGCGGCCTGGCCCCGTCAGGGGCACCCCAGTACTTC. This chain joins TRBV28 and TRBJ2-7, with a tentative D call TRBD1 (6 bases). Trimming shortened V by 8 bases and J by 10 bases, and 24 bases separated the two germline ends. Germline lookup yields CDR1 MDHEN and CDR2 SYDVKM. CDR3 length equals 14 residues.

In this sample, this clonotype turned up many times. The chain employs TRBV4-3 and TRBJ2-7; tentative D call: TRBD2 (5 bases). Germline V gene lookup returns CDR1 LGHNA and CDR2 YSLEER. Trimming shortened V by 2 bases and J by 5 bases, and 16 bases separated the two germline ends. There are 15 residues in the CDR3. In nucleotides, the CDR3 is TGCGCCAGCAGCCAAATTATGGGGATCGGGGACGAGCAGTACTTC. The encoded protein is CASSQIMGIGDEQYF.

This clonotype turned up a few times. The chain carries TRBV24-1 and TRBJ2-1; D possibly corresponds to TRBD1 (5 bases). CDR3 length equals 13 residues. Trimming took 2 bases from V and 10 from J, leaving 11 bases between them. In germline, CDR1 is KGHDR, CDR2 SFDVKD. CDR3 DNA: TGTGCCACCAGTGATTCAGGACATGGCGAGCAGTTCTTC. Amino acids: CATSDSGHGEQFF.

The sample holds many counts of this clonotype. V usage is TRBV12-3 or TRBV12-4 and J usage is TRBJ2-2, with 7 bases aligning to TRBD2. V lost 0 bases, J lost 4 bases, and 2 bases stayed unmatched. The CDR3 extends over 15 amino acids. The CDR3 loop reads CASSLAGGFTGELFF. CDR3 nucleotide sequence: TGTGCCAGCAGTTTAGCGGGAGGGTTCACCGGGGAGCTGTTTTTT.

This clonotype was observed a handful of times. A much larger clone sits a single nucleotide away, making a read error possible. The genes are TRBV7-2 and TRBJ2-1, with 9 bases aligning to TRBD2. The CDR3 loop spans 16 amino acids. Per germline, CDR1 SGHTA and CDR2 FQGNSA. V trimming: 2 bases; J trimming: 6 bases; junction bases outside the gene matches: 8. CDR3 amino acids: CASSLRPSGTGNEQFF. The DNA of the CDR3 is TGTGCCAGCAGCTTACGTCCTAGCGGGACCGGCAATGAGCAGTTCTTC.